This section outlines one TCR beta chain sequence together with its context. Other DNA sequences in the sample encode the same CDR3. The CDR3 is 15 residues long. Germline V gene sequence: CDR1 MNHEY, CDR2 SMNVEV (reference sequence). Losses at the gene ends were 3 bases for V and 0 bases for J; bases not matched to a gene: 3. This entry is derived from a study of shared clonotypes between healthy human individuals. Study information: Each donor contributed plates that comprised three CD4 naive, three CD4 memory, two CD8 naive and one CD8 memory.

Deep was the level at which the assay was run. The sorted-subset replicate PCRs were given roughly 200 ng DNA, which is around 29,000 T cell genomes. Sequencing was performed with immunoSEQ multiplex PCR; in TCRdb, only in-frame clones are kept and a portion is missing. The table has some 2.1 million clones, around 96% seen once. Cells designated naive CD8 were CD45RO-negative and were positively selected for CCR7, with terminally differentiated effector memory CD45RA+ cells excluded. This chain joins TRBV27 and TRBJ2-7; 9 bases fit TRBD2. The sequence came from a young man in good health. Sequencing was carried out using naive CD8+ T cells sorted from blood. In DNA form, the CDR3 reads TGTGCCAGCAGTTTGGGTAGCGGGGGCTCCTACGAGCAGTACTTC. It is translated as CASSLGSGGSYEQYF.